Listed here are 30 T cell receptor beta chains from one sample, sequenced in a study of blood T cell repertoires in COVID-19. Profiled with immunoSEQ multiplex PCR; TCRdb holds only in-frame clones, not every one. The repertoire holds 150,000 to 180,000 clones, with roughly 72% as singletons. The sample was peripheral blood. Source of these receptors: a woman at least 80 years old with acute or convalescent COVID-19.

This clone was detected only once. The chain combines TRBV12-3 or TRBV12-4 with TRBJ1-2; unclear D gene. Between the trimmed V and J ends, which lost 10 bases and 3 bases, there was a span of 15 bases. The CDR3 is made up of 13 amino acids. The CDR3 DNA is TGTGCCACCGGAATTCGAGAGGACTATGGCTACACCTTC. Its translation is CATGIREDYGYTF.

As DNA, the CDR3 is TGTGCCAGCAGTGCGACCCCACCGGGGTCCTACAATGAGCAGTTCTTC. Encoded protein: CASSATPPGSYNEQFF. V and J are TRBV6-1 and TRBJ2-1, with a weak D call TRBD2 (5 bases). The CDR3 has 16 amino acids. The germline CDR1 and CDR2 sequences are MNHNS and SASEGT. Trimming left V 4 bases short and J 1 base short, with 14 bases between.

This chain connects TRBV5-6 to TRBJ2-5, with TRBD2 matching over 10 bases. Germline CDR1 SGHDT, CDR2 YYEEEE. V lost 9 bases and J lost 2; bases outside the gene matches: 16. The CDR3 spans 17 residues. The chain's CDR3 is CATHVAGTSEIQETQYF. The CDR3 bases are TGTGCCACCCATGTCGCCGGGACTAGCGAGATACAAGAGACCCAGTACTTC.

In this sample, this clone turned up a few times. As DNA, the CDR3 is TGCGCCAGCAGCCAAGAAATGTGGGGGCAGAATGAGCAGTTCTTC. Amino acid sequence: CASSQEMWGQNEQFF. The gene calls are TRBV4-1 and TRBJ2-1; D might be TRBD1 (6 bases). The germline CDR1 and CDR2 sequences are MGHRA and YSYEKL. The V and J ends lost 0 bases and 7 bases respectively, with 13 bases between them. The CDR3 covers 15 residues.

The chain uses TRBV7-2 and TRBJ2-7; D remains unclear. The CDR3 runs to 13 residues. Trimming took 5 bases from V and 6 from J, leaving 14 bases between them. Germline values: CDR1 SGHTA, CDR2 FQGNSA. For the CDR3, the DNA is TGTGCCAGCAGCCCGTACGGGTTAGCCGAGCAGTACTTC. Its translation is CASSPYGLAEQYF.

This clone has just a few counts. This sequence joins TRBV27 and TRBJ2-7; D might be TRBD1 (6 bases). Deletions cut 3 bases from V and 3 bases from J, with 12 bases between. The CDR3 length is 14 residues. CDR1 and CDR2 (germline): MNHEY, SMNVEV (reference sequence). This CDR3 reads CASSFHGQSYEQYF. CDR3 DNA: TGTGCCAGCAGTTTCCATGGACAGAGCTACGAGCAGTACTTC.

V usage is TRBV3-1 (or the pseudogene TRBV3-2) and J usage is TRBJ1-2; 8 nucleotides line up with TRBD1. V shed 4 bases and J 8 bases; nucleotides not matched to a gene: 12. Per the germline V gene, CDR1 is LGHDT and CDR2 is YNNKEL (reference sequence). CDR3 length: 15 amino acids. CDR3 sequence: CASSPRTGPPGGYTF. In DNA form, the CDR3 reads TGTGCCAGCAGCCCGAGGACAGGGCCTCCCGGCGGCTACACCTTC.

The chain carries TRBV7-2 and TRBJ1-1, with D unresolved. The germline V gene encodes CDR1 SGHTA and CDR2 FQGNSA. Trimming left V 5 bases short and J 11 bases short, with 12 bases between. This CDR3 comprises 11 residues. CDR3 region: CASSPSRVAFF. In DNA form, the CDR3 reads TGTGCCAGCAGCCCAAGTCGGGTGGCTTTCTTT.

J is TRBJ1-5 and V is TRBV6-5; unclear D gene. The germline V gene has CDR1 MNHEY and CDR2 SVGAGI. The CDR3 has 13 residues. V lost 8 bases to trimming and J lost 9 bases, with 17 bases between them. The CDR3 coding sequence is TGTGCCAGCGATGAACCTATAGAGCGGCCCCAGCATTTT. This sequence encodes CASDEPIERPQHF.

The rearrangement uses TRBV6-5 and TRBJ1-4; the match to TRBD1 covers 7 bases. CDR1 and CDR2 (germline): MNHEY, SVGAGI. V was clipped by 8 bases and J by 4 bases; unmatched bases: 4. CDR3 size: 13 residues. CDR3 residues: CASEGQYNEKLFF. For the CDR3, the DNA is TGTGCCAGCGAGGGACAGTATAATGAAAAACTGTTTTTT.

The chain uses TRBV6-1 and TRBJ1-2; no clear D. Trimming left V 7 bases short and J 2 bases short, with 8 bases between. CDR3 length equals 12 residues. CDR1 is MNHNS, CDR2 SASEGT, per germline. The CDR3 region is CASKARNYGYTF. CDR3 nucleotides: TGTGCCAGCAAAGCCAGGAACTATGGCTACACCTTC.

The V gene is TRBV2, the J gene TRBJ2-3, with 7 bases matching TRBD2. This CDR3 spans 14 amino acids. V shed 10 bases and J 2 bases; nucleotides not matched to a gene: 9. From germline, CDR1 is SNHLY and CDR2 FYNNEI. The CDR3 sequence is CATQQRDLTDTQYF. CDR3 sequence (DNA): TGTGCCACACAGCAGCGGGACCTCACAGATACGCAGTATTTT. The full variable domain, with the rest looked up from reference TRBV2 and TRBJ2-3, is EPEVTQTPSHQVTQMGQEVILRCVPISNHLYFYWYRQILGQKVEFLVSFYNNEISEKSEIFDDQFSVERPDGSNFTLKIRSTKLEDSAMYFCATQQRDLTDTQYFGPGTRLTVL.

V and J are TRBV19 and TRBJ1-2; 11 bases align to TRBD1. From germline, CDR1 is LNHDA and CDR2 SQIVND (reference sequence). The V segment lost 4 bases and the J segment 2 bases; nucleotides outside the gene matches: 3. CDR3 length: 15 residues. The DNA of the CDR3 is TGTGCCAGTAGTACTGGGGACAGGGGGAACTATGGCTACACCTTC. Translation gives CASSTGDRGNYGYTF.

The chain couples TRBV5-1 to TRBJ1-2; no reliable D call. Trimming removed 1 base at V and 8 bases at J, with 12 bases between. The CDR3 totals 13 residues. Germline-derived CDR1 and CDR2 are SGHRS and YFSETQ. The CDR3 DNA reads TGCGCCAGCAGCTTGAGTTCGGAGGGAGGCTACACCTTC. This encodes CASSLSSEGGYTF.

This chain links TRBV18 with TRBJ2-3, with 10 bases matching TRBD2. V shed 3 bases, J shed 1 base, and the junction held 1 base outside the gene matches. Germline-derived CDR1 and CDR2 are KGHSH and LQKENI. The CDR3 consists of 15 residues. CDR3 DNA sequence: TGTGCCAGCTCACCCGGGACTAGCGGCACAGATACGCAGTATTTT. Protein product: CASSPGTSGTDTQYF.

This clone has just one count. The CDR3 DNA reads as TGTGCCAGCAGTGAAGGGGGGGGGAATGCCAATTCACCCCTCCACTTT. Translated, it gives CASSEGGGNANSPLHF. The V call is TRBV2, the J call TRBJ1-6, with a tentative D call TRBD1 (5 bases). The CDR3 totals 16 residues. Per germline, CDR1 SNHLY and CDR2 FYNNEI. Trimming shortened V by 1 base and J by 7 bases, and 14 bases separated the two germline ends.

CDR3 sequence: CASSEGATYEQYF. CDR3 DNA sequence: TGTGCCAGCAGTGAGGGGGCCACCTACGAGCAGTACTTC. The gene calls are TRBV12-3 or TRBV12-4 and TRBJ2-7; 7 bases agree with TRBD1. CDR3 length: 13 residues. J gave up 2 bases and V 5 bases, and 3 bases lay outside the gene matches.

The chain couples TRBV10-3 to TRBJ1-4; 11 bases fit TRBD1. Germline V lookup: CDR1 ENHRY, CDR2 SYGVKD. This CDR3 has 16 amino acids. J gave up 7 bases and V 0 bases, and 4 bases lay outside the gene matches. The DNA of the CDR3 is TGTGCCATCAGTGAGTCGGGGACAGGGGGAAGTGAAAAACTGTTTTTT. Its translation is CAISESGTGGSEKLFF.

The chain links TRBV28 to TRBJ2-3, with a weak D call TRBD1 (6 bases). The CDR3 covers 14 residues. The germline gives CDR1 MDHEN, CDR2 SYDVKM. Trimming cost V 1 base and J 6 bases, with 11 bases left between them. CDR3 nucleotide sequence: TGTGCCAGCAGTTTATCTGGGGGCAGGGATACGCAGTATTTT. Translated: CASSLSGGRDTQYF.

This clone has only one observation. The chain joins TRBV5-1 to TRBJ1-1; 7 bases align to TRBD1. The germline V gene encodes CDR1 SGHRS and CDR2 YFSETQ. The CDR3 length is 16 residues. After removal of 4 bases from V and 0 bases from J, the junction contained 9 bases not matched to a gene. The chain's CDR3 is CASSAGTVHLNTEAFF. In nucleotides, the CDR3 is TGCGCCAGCAGCGCAGGGACAGTCCATTTGAACACTGAAGCTTTCTTT.

V and J are TRBV4-3 and TRBJ2-5, with D possibly being TRBD1 (7 bases). CDR3 length equals 13 residues. The V gene's germline CDR1 is LGHNA and CDR2 YSLEER. Trimming pared 4 bases from V and 5 bases from J, leaving 11 bases between. The CDR3 region is CASSRAGGETQYF. CDR3 DNA: TGCGCCAGCAGCCGGGCAGGGGGGGAGACCCAGTACTTC.

In its sample, this clone was seen once. The chain links TRBV29-1 to TRBJ1-2, with a possible D match to TRBD1 (5 bases). This CDR3 contains 14 residues. Germline V gives CDR1 SQVTM, CDR2 ANQGSEA. V lost 3 bases, J lost 3 bases, and 14 bases lay in between. The CDR3 DNA reads TGCAGCGTTGATGGGGCAGGAGGGCACTATGGCTACACCTTC. It translates to CSVDGAGGHYGYTF.

Here the CDR3 DNA reads TGTGCCAGCAGCCCTACCTTCTGGGGCGCCAACGTCCTGACTTTC. Protein: CASSPTFWGANVLTF. The rearrangement uses TRBV5-6 and TRBJ2-6, with D tentatively TRBD1 (5 bases). There are 15 residues in the CDR3. The V end was cut by 4 bases, the J end by 7 bases, with 15 bases between. Germline V gene lookup returns CDR1 SGHDT and CDR2 YYEEEE.

The genes are TRBV27 and TRBJ2-1; 10 nucleotides agree with TRBD2. J was trimmed by 6 bases and V by 6 bases; bases with no gene match: 5. Germline V lookup: CDR1 MNHEY, CDR2 SMNVEV (reference sequence). CDR3 length equals 14 residues. This CDR3 reads CASRTGTSVNEQFF. The CDR3 nucleotides are TGTGCCAGCAGGACCGGGACTAGCGTCAATGAGCAGTTCTTC.

This clone was detected only once. The chain combines TRBV7-2 with TRBJ1-1, with D perhaps TRBD1 (5 bases). Per germline, CDR1 SGHTA and CDR2 FQGNSA. There are 14 residues in the CDR3. V was trimmed by 5 bases and J by 4 bases, leaving 14 bases between them. The CDR3 region has the DNA TGTGCCAGCAGCCCCTGGACGGGGGGCACTGAAGCTTTCTTT. The encoded protein is CASSPWTGGTEAFF.

The chain carries TRBV10-3 and TRBJ2-7, with 10 bases fitting TRBD2. V lost 2 bases to trimming and J lost 2 bases; unmatched junction nucleotides: 6. Germline V lookup: CDR1 ENHRY, CDR2 SYGVKD. The CDR3 consists of 16 residues. The CDR3 loop reads CAISEGASGSPYEQYF. CDR3 coding DNA: TGTGCCATCAGTGAGGGGGCTAGCGGGAGCCCCTACGAGCAGTACTTC.

The genes are TRBV12-5 and TRBJ2-1; 8 positions match TRBD2. The CDR3 runs to 19 residues. Looked up from germline, CDR1 is LGHNT and CDR2 is FRNRAP. Trimming removed 0 bases from V and 4 bases from J; junction bases left unmatched: 14. In DNA form, the CDR3 reads TGTGCTAGTGGTTTGGTACCCTTCGGGGGGGCTTCGGGATACAATGAGCAGTTCTTC. This gives the protein CASGLVPFGGASGYNEQFF.

The rearrangement links TRBV9 to TRBJ2-7; TRBD2 matches 9 bases. Germline trimming cut 0 bases from V and 0 bases from J; bases unmatched to any gene: 1. Germline V gene data show CDR1 as SGDLS and CDR2 as YYNGEE. This CDR3 has 15 residues. The CDR3 nucleotides are TGTGCCAGCAGCGTAGAAGCGGGGGGCTCCTACGAGCAGTACTTC. Residues: CASSVEAGGSYEQYF.

This chain uses TRBV6-2 or TRBV6-3 with TRBJ1-2; the D gene is possibly TRBD1 (6 bases). The CDR3 runs to 15 residues. Deletions cut 4 bases from V and 2 bases from J, with 14 bases between. CDR1 MNHEY and CDR2 SVGEGT come from the germline V gene. CDR3 sequence (DNA): TGTGCCAGCAGTTTCCTCGGGGGGCTGAACTATGGCTACACCTTC. It translates to CASSFLGGLNYGYTF.

The rearrangement joins TRBV21-1 to TRBJ2-6; the DNA was not used to check the table's D call, TRBD2. TRBV21-1 is assigned pseudogene status. The CDR3 spans 18 residues. CDR3 residues: CASSKGSQGGTGANVLTF. The CDR3 DNA is TGTGCCAGCAGCAAAGGTTCCCAGGGAGGAACTGGGGCCAACGTCCTGACTTTC.